This T cell receptor beta chain was recorded in a study of identical twins. After template switching added a universal primer site, the resulting cDNA carried unique molecular identifiers. MiXCR, applied by TCRdb to the 5' RACE reads, yields one record per CDR3 protein. The table shows a few hundred thousand distinct CDR3 sequences, with approximately 8.7% occurring only once. This clonotype was seen repeatedly, ten times or more. CDR1 and CDR2 (germline): SQVTM, ANQGSEA. The CDR3 has 13 amino acids. The V end lost 6 bases, the J end lost 4 bases, and 13 bases lay between the germline ends. The receptor's source is a woman aged 50 to 60 in good health. The V call is TRBV29-1, the J call TRBJ2-1, with D perhaps TRBD1 or TRBD2 (6 bases each). Sequenced: naive T cells sorted from blood. Here the CDR3 reads CSVARDKYNEQFF. CDR3 DNA: TGCAGCGTGGCGCGGGACAAATACAATGAGCAGTTCTTC.